The 20 T cell receptor beta chains in this list originate from one sample, sequenced in a study of neoadjuvant anti-PD-1 for oral cavity cancer. Measured with immunoSEQ multiplex PCR; TCRdb has only the in-frame clones, and not every one. This table holds about 15,000 clones, about 70% found once. Sequenced material: PBMCs, taken before nivolumab (anti-PD-1) treatment. The origin of the receptors is a person aged 40-85 years with oral cavity squamous cell carcinoma.

V gene TRBV27 combines with J gene TRBJ2-1; TRBD2 is a possible D gene (6 bases). The CDR3 has 13 residues. Between the trimmed V and J ends, which lost 7 bases and 4 bases, there was a span of 11 bases. The germline CDR1 and CDR2 sequences are MNHEY and SMNVEV (reference sequence). The CDR3 protein is CASKAGSYNEQFF. Written as DNA, the CDR3 is TGTGCCAGCAAGGCGGGGTCATACAATGAGCAGTTCTTC.

The table lists this clone with a count of one. V and J are TRBV9 and TRBJ1-3; weak D call: TRBD1 (5 bases). Deletions cut 0 bases from V and 4 bases from J, with 20 bases between. Germline assignment: CDR1 SGDLS and CDR2 YYNGEE. CDR3 length: 18 amino acids. The CDR3 DNA reads TGTGCCAGCAGCGTAGGGGGCGGAGGGCCTGAGGGGGGAAACACCATATATTTT. Protein sequence: CASSVGGGGPEGGNTIYF.

In this sample, this clone turned up a few times. DNA of the CDR3: TGTGCCAGCAGCTTCCAACAGGGTCATAATTCACCCCTCCACTTT. Amino acids: CASSFQQGHNSPLHF. The rearrangement uses TRBV5-4 and TRBJ1-6; D might be TRBD1 (6 bases). Germline V gene sequence: CDR1 SGHNT, CDR2 YYREEE (reference sequence). This CDR3 is 15 amino acids long. With 2 bases removed from V and 5 bases from J, the gap between germline ends came to 11 bases.

The CDR3: CASSPGQTLTTF. In DNA form, the CDR3 reads TGTGCCAGCAGCCCAGGACAGACGCTTACGACCTTC. The rearrangement links TRBV5-4 to TRBJ1-2; D perhaps matches TRBD1 (6 bases). This CDR3 is 12 amino acids long. CDR1 and CDR2 (germline): SGHNT, YYREEE (reference sequence). Between the trimmed V and J ends, which lost 4 bases and 14 bases, there was a span of 18 bases.

The chain carries TRBV27 and TRBJ2-7, with 9 positions matching TRBD1. CDR3 length: 15 amino acids. The junction had 8 bases not matched to a gene; V was cut back by 5 bases and J by 3 bases. Looked up from germline, CDR1 is MNHEY and CDR2 is SMNVEV (reference sequence). The CDR3 loop reads CASSPSGTGRYEQYF. In DNA, the CDR3 is TGTGCCAGCAGTCCATCCGGGACAGGGCGCTACGAGCAGTACTTC.

The DNA for the CDR3 is TGTGCCAGCAGCCAGAGCGAGTTTTACGAGCAGTACTTC. Amino acid sequence: CASSQSEFYEQYF. V usage is TRBV6-6 and J usage is TRBJ2-7, with D unclear. Looked up from germline, CDR1 is MNHNY and CDR2 is SVGAGI (reference sequence). The CDR3 totals 13 residues. The V end was cut by 6 bases, the J end by 4 bases, with 13 bases between.

The chain joins TRBV6-1 to TRBJ1-5; TRBD1 might be the D (6 bases). This CDR3 is built from 16 residues. CDR1 is MNHNS, CDR2 SASEGT, per germline. Trimming left V 1 base short and J 5 bases short, with 15 bases between. The CDR3 bases are TGTGCCAGCAGTGAAGAAATGACAGGAACATATCAGCCCCAGCATTTT. It codes for CASSEEMTGTYQPQHF.

The rearrangement joins TRBV27 to TRBJ1-3; a possible D gene is TRBD1 (5 bases). The V end was cut by 2 bases, the J end by 9 bases, with 20 bases between. CDR1 MNHEY and CDR2 SMNVEV come from the germline V gene (reference sequence). The CDR3 length is 16 residues. DNA for the CDR3: TGTGCCAGCAGTTTACTCCGGGGCGGGGGGTTCGGCACCATATATTTT. Its protein product is CASSLLRGGGFGTIYF.

The rearrangement joins TRBV7-2 to TRBJ2-1; 13 bases agree with TRBD2. The CDR3 is 15 residues long. The ends lost 5 bases at V and 9 bases at J; junction bases unmatched: 7. Germline loops: CDR1 SGHTA, CDR2 FQGNSA. The CDR3 spells CASSPGGTSGIEQFF. Written as DNA, the CDR3 is TGTGCCAGCAGCCCTGGCGGGACTAGCGGGATTGAGCAGTTCTTC.

This chain links TRBV6-1 with TRBJ2-1, with TRBD2 identical over 15 bases. Germline V CDR1 and CDR2: MNHNS, SASEGT. This CDR3 contains 14 residues. J gave up 7 bases and V 8 bases, and 3 bases lay outside the gene matches. CDR3 sequence: CASRGTSGRNEQFF. In DNA, the CDR3 is TGTGCCAGCCGCGGGACTAGCGGGAGGAATGAGCAGTTCTTC.

The chain employs TRBV5-1 and TRBJ2-7; D is unclear. The V end lost 5 bases, the J end lost 3 bases, and 6 bases lay between the germline ends. Germline assignment: CDR1 SGHRS and CDR2 YFSETQ. The CDR3 runs to 11 residues. Here the CDR3 reads CASREFYEQYF. CDR3 nucleotides: TGCGCCAGCAGGGAGTTCTACGAGCAGTACTTC. The whole variable domain, filled in from reference TRBV5-1 and TRBJ2-7, reads KAGVTQTPRYLIKTRGQQVTLSCSPISGHRSVSWYQQTPGQGLQFLFEYFSETQRNKGNFPGRFSGRQFSNSRSEMNVSTLELGDSALYLCASREFYEQYFGPGTRLTVT.

This chain uses TRBV6-5 with TRBJ1-4; D not certain. Deletions cut 2 bases from V and 8 bases from J, with 15 bases between. CDR1 MNHEY and CDR2 SVGAGI come from the germline V gene. The CDR3 covers 15 residues. Here the CDR3 reads CASSYDLTLTEKLFF. In DNA, the CDR3 is TGTGCCAGCAGTTACGATTTGACGCTGACAGAAAAACTGTTTTTT.

This clone came up a few times. The rearrangement links TRBV21-1 to TRBJ2-2; the table's D call TRBD1 went unverified against the DNA. TRBV21-1 is a listed pseudogene. This CDR3 comprises 21 residues. The CDR3 bases are TGTGCCAGCAGCCGCCCGTCACGAAAAGAGGGACAGGGGCAAGGCACCGGGGAGCTGTTTTTT. Translation gives CASSRPSRKEGQGQGTGELFF.

The gene calls are TRBV9 and TRBJ2-1; 8 positions agree with TRBD2. V was clipped by 0 bases and J by 1 base; unmatched bases: 0. Germline CDR1 reads SGDLS; CDR2 reads YYNGEE. The CDR3 spans 15 residues. CDR3 nucleotide sequence: TGTGCCAGCAGCGTAGCGGGAGGGTCCTACAATGAGCAGTTCTTC. This codes for CASSVAGGSYNEQFF.

This chain joins TRBV5-1 and TRBJ2-5; the D is unclear. CDR1 and CDR2 from the germline V gene are SGHRS and YFSETQ. V shed 0 bases and J shed 3 bases, with 9 bases lying between them. The CDR3 sequence is 14 residues long. The CDR3 bases are TGCGCCAGCAGCTTGGATGCCGGAGAAGAGACCCAGTACTTC. It is translated as CASSLDAGEETQYF.

V and J are TRBV11-2 and TRBJ1-6; no reliable D call. Per germline, CDR1 SGHAT and CDR2 FQNNGV. This CDR3 contains 18 residues. The V end lost 7 bases, the J end lost 6 bases, and 25 bases lay between the germline ends. This CDR3 is CASTLPDGERAFNSPLHF. CDR3 nucleotides: TGTGCCAGCACCCTTCCGGACGGGGAAAGGGCTTTTAATTCACCCCTCCACTTT. The complete variable domain, with remaining parts taken from reference TRBV11-2 and TRBJ1-6, reads EAGVAQSPRYKIIEKRQSVAFWCNPISGHATLYWYQQILGQGPKLLIQFQNNGVVDDSQLPKDRFSAERLKGVDSTLKIQPAKLEDSAVYLCASTLPDGERAFNSPLHFGNGTRLTVT.

V usage is TRBV13 and J usage is TRBJ1-2; no definite D call. Trimming took off 2 bases at V and 5 bases at J, with 12 bases between the two ends. The germline gives CDR1 PRHDT, CDR2 FYEKMQ (reference sequence). CDR3 length: 14 residues. The DNA for the CDR3 is TGTGCCAGCAGCTTATCTGGGGTTGGATATGGCTACACCTTC. It is translated as CASSLSGVGYGYTF.

The genes are TRBV5-1 and TRBJ2-1, with 9 bases identical to TRBD2. The germline gives CDR1 SGHRS, CDR2 YFSETQ. J was trimmed by 9 bases and V by 5 bases; bases with no gene match: 18. The CDR3 is 17 residues long. The CDR3 DNA is TGCGCCAGCAGTTTTCTAGCGGGGCGCAGGTCCGGGGGTGAGCAGTTCTTC. Encoded protein: CASSFLAGRRSGGEQFF.

The rearrangement joins TRBV6-5 to TRBJ2-7, with no clear D. V was clipped by 2 bases and J by 1 base, with 3 bases between them. Germline V gives CDR1 MNHEY, CDR2 SVGAGI. The CDR3 runs 12 residues. CDR3: CASSYTSYEQYF. CDR3 nucleotide sequence: TGTGCCAGCAGTTACACATCCTACGAGCAGTACTTC.

CDR3 coding DNA: TGTGCCAGCAGTTTATCGATCACAGGGGGCTCGAACACTGAAGCTTTCTTT. This encodes CASSLSITGGSNTEAFF. The rearrangement joins TRBV27 to TRBJ1-1; TRBD1 aligns across 9 bases. The J segment lost 1 base and the V segment lost 0 bases, leaving 6 bases of the junction unmatched. Germline CDR1 and CDR2: MNHEY and SMNVEV (reference sequence). This CDR3 has 17 amino acids.